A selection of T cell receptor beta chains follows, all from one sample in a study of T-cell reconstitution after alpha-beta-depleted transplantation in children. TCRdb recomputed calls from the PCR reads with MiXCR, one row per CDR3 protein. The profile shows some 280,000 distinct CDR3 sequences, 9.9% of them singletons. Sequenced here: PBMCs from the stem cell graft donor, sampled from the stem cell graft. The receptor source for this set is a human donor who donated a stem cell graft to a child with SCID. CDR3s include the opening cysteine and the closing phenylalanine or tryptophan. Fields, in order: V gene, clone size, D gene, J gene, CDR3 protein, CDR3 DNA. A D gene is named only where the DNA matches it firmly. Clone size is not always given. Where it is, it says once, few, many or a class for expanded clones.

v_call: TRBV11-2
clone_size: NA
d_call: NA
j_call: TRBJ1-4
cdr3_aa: CASSALFAGKLFF
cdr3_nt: TGTGCCAGCAGCGCCCTTTTCGCCGGAAAACTGTTTTTT

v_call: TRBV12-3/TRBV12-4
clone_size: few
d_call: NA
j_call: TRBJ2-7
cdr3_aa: CASSLAEGQFYEQYF
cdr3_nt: TGTGCCAGCAGTTTAGCCGAAGGGCAATTCTACGAGCAGTACTTC

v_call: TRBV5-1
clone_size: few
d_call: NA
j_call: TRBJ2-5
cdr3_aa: CASSLKFTGQDQETQYF
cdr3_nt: TGCGCCAGCAGCTTGAAGTTTACAGGCCAGGACCAAGAGACCCAGTACTTC

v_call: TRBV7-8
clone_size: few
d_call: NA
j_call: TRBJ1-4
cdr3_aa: CASSLGSGGANEKLFF
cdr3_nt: TGTGCCAGCAGCTTAGGTTCGGGGGGCGCAAATGAAAAACTGTTTTTT

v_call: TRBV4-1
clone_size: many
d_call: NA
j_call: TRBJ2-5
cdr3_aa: CASSQEPREETQYF
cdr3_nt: TGCGCCAGCAGCCAAGAACCCAGGGAAGAGACCCAGTACTTC

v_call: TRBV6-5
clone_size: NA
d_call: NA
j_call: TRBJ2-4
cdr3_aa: CASSYKLLSGSLKNIQYF
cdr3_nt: TGTGCCAGCAGTTACAAATTGCTGAGCGGCTCCCTGAAAAACATTCAGTACTTC

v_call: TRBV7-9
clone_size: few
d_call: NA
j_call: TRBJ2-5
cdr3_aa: CASSVPTGYQETQYF
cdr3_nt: TGTGCCAGCAGCGTTCCGACAGGCTACCAAGAGACCCAGTACTTC

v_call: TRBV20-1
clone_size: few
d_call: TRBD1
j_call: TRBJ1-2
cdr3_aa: CSALTGVDYGYTF
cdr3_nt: TGCAGTGCGCTAACAGGGGTTGACTATGGCTACACCTTC

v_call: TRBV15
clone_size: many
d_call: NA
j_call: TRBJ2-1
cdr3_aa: CATSRAGQLRIEQFF
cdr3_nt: TGTGCCACCAGCAGGGCCGGACAGCTCAGGATTGAGCAGTTCTTC

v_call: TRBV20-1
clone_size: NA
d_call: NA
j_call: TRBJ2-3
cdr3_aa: CSGEDGIGTDTQYF
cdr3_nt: TGCAGTGGTGAGGATGGGATAGGGACAGATACGCAGTATTTT

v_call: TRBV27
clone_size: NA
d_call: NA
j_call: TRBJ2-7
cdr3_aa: CASSSRDFSYEQYF
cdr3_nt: TGTGCCAGCAGTTCCCGGGACTTCTCCTACGAGCAGTACTTC

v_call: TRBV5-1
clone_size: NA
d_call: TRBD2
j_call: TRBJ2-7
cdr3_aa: CASSLARPSGTYEQYF
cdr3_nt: TGCGCCAGCAGCTTGGCCCGGCCTAGCGGGACTTACGAGCAGTACTTC

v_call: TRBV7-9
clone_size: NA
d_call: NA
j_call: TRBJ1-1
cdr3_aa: CASQVGGTEAFF
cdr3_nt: TGTGCCAGCCAGGTTGGAGGCACTGAAGCTTTCTTT

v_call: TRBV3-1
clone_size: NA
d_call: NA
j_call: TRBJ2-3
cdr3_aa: CACSQVGPWTDTQYF
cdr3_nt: TGTGCCTGCTCCCAAGTGGGCCCTTGGACAGATACGCAGTATTTT

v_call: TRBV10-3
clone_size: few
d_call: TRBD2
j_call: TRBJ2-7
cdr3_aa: CAIRGLAGGEQYF
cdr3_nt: TGTGCCATCAGGGGACTAGCGGGCGGGGAGCAGTACTTC

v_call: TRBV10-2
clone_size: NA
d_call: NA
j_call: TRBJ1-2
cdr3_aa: CATSGTQLYGYTF
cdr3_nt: TGCGCCACCTCCGGGACCCAGTTATATGGCTACACCTTC

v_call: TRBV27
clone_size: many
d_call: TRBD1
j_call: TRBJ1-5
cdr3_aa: CASSPRTGGVNQPQHF
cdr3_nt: TGTGCCAGCAGTCCCCGGACAGGGGGCGTAAATCAGCCCCAGCATTTT

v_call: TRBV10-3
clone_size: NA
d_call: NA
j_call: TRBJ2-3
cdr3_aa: CAIGAERDYLRDTQYF
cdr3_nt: TGTGCCATCGGCGCCGAGAGAGATTATTTACGAGATACGCAGTATTTT

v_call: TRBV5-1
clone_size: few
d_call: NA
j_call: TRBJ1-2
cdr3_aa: CASSLEGDGYTF
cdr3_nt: TGCGCCAGCAGCTTGGAGGGGGATGGCTACACCTTC

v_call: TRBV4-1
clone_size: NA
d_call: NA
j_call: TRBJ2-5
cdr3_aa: CASSQGDFQETQYF
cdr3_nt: TGCGCCAGCAGCCAAGGGGACTTCCAAGAGACCCAGTACTTC

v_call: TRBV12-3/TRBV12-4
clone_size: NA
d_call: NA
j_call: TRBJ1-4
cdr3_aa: CASSRWDPNEKLFF
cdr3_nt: TGTGCCAGCAGTCGCTGGGACCCTAATGAAAAACTGTTTTTT

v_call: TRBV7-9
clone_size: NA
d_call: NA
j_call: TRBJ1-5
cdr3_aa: CASSLGPSGNQPQHF
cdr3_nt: TGTGCCAGCAGCTTGGGGCCCAGTGGCAATCAGCCCCAGCATTTT

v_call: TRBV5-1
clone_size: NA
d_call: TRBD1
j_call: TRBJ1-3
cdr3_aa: CASSLQGQGGNTIYF
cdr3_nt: TGCGCCAGCAGCCTCCAGGGACAGGGTGGAAACACCATATATTTT

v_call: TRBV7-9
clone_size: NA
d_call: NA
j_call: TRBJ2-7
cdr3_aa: CASSTRTAYEQYF
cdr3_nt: TGTGCCAGCAGCACCAGGACAGCCTACGAGCAGTACTTC

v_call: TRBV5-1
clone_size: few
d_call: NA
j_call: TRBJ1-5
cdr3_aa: CASSLNAENQPQHF
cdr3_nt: TGCGCCAGCAGCTTGAATGCGGAGAATCAGCCCCAGCATTTT

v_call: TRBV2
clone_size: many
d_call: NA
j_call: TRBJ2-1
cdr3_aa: CASSLTGADEQFF
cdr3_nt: TGTGCCAGCAGCTTGACCGGGGCTGATGAGCAGTTCTTC

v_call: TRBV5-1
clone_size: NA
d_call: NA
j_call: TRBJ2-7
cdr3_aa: CASRNVVSSYEQYF
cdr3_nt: TGCGCCAGCAGGAATGTTGTTTCCTCCTACGAGCAGTACTTC

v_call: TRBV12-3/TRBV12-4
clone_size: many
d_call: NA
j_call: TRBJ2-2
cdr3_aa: CASSLLSNGELFF
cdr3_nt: TGTGCCAGCAGTTTACTTTCCAACGGGGAGCTGTTTTTT

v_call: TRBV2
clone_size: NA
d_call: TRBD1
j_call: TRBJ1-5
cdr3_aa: CASSPGQGGNQPQHF
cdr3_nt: TGTGCCAGCAGCCCGGGACAGGGAGGCAATCAGCCCCAGCATTTT

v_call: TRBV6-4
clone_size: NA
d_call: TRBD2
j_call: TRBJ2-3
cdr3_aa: CASSPSGGAGDTQYF
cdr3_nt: TGTGCCAGCAGCCCGAGCGGGGGGGCCGGAGATACGCAGTATTTT

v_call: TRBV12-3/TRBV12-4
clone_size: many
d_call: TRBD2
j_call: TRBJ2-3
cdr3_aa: CASSLQRGGTDTQYF
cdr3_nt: TGTGCCAGCAGTTTGCAGCGGGGGGGCACAGATACGCAGTATTTT

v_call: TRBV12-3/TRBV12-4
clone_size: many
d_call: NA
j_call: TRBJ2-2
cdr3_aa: CASSFIAKNTGELFF
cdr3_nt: TGTGCCAGCAGTTTTATTGCCAAGAACACCGGGGAGCTGTTTTTT

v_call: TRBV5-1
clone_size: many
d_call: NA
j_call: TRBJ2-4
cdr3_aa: CASSLELGGLKNIQYF
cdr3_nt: TGCGCCAGCAGCTTGGAGTTAGGGGGGCTCAAAAACATTCAGTACTTC

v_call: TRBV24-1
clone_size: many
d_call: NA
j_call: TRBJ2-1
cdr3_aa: CATGDSGAPEQFF
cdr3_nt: TGTGCCACCGGGGACTCGGGGGCTCCCGAGCAGTTCTTC

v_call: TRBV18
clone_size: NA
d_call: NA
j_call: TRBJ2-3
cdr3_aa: CASSPGTAGDTQYF
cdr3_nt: TGTGCCAGCTCACCCGGGACCGCGGGGGATACGCAGTATTTT

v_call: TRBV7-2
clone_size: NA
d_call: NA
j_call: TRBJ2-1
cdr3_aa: CASSLNLGVWEQFF
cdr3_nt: TGTGCCAGCAGCTTAAACTTGGGCGTTTGGGAGCAGTTCTTC

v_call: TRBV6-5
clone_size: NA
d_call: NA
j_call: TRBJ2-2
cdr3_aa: CASSYSIAGANTGELFF
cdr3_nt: TGTGCCAGCAGTTACTCGATTGCGGGTGCGAACACCGGGGAGCTGTTTTTT

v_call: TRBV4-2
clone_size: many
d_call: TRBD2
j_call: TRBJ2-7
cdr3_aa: CASSQDKSGGGGSYEQYF
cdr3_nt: TGTGCCAGCAGCCAAGATAAATCCGGCGGGGGGGGCTCCTACGAGCAGTACTTC

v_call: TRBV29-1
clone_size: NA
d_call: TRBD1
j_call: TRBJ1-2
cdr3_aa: CSVDLQGASGYTF
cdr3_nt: TGCAGCGTTGATTTACAGGGGGCGTCTGGCTACACCTTC

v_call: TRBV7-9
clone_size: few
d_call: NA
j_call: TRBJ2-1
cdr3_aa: CASSLRGIYNEQFF
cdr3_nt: TGTGCCAGCAGCTTACGGGGGATCTACAATGAGCAGTTCTTC

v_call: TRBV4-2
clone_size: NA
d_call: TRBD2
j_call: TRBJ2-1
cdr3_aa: CASSQLTSGGSGYNEQFF
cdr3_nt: TGTGCCAGCAGCCAACTGACTAGCGGGGGGAGTGGCTACAATGAGCAGTTCTTC

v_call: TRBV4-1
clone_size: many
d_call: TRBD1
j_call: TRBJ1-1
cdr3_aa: CASSGRQGAGTEAFF
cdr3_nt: TGCGCCAGCAGCGGACGACAGGGGGCTGGCACTGAAGCTTTCTTT

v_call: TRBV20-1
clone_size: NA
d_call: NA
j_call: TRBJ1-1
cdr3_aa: CSASLPKSLSNTEAFF
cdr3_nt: TGCAGTGCTAGTCTTCCTAAGAGCCTATCGAACACTGAAGCTTTCTTT

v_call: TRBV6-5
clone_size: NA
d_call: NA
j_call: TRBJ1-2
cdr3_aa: CASSYSSGWGYTF
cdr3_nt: TGTGCCAGCAGTTACTCGAGCGGCTGGGGCTACACCTTC

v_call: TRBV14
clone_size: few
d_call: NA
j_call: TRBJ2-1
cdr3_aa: CASSLRSENEQFF
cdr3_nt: TGTGCCAGCAGCCTCCGTTCCGAGAATGAGCAGTTCTTC

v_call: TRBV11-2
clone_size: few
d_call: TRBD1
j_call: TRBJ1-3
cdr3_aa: CASSSQRPGTGVNTIYF
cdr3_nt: TGTGCCAGCAGCTCCCAACGTCCCGGGACAGGGGTAAACACCATATATTTT

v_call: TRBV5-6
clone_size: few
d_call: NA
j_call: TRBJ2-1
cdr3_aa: CASIKEQGVGSNNEQFF
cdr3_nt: TGTGCCAGCATAAAGGAACAGGGAGTTGGATCTAACAATGAGCAGTTCTTC

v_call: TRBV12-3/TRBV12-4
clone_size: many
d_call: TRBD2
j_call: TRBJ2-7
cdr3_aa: CASTDGGGLILSYEQYF
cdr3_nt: TGTGCCAGCACCGACGGCGGGGGTCTGATACTCTCCTACGAGCAGTACTTC

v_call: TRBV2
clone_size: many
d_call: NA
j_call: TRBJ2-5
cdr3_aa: CASRTTGETQYF
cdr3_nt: TGTGCCAGCAGAACCACGGGCGAGACCCAGTACTTC

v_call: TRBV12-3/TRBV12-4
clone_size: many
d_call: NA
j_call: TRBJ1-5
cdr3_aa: CASSLSQVQPQHF
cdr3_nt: TGTGCCAGCAGTTTAAGCCAGGTCCAGCCCCAGCATTTT